This entry describes one T cell receptor beta chain. As yet, its antigen is unknown. The record originates from a study of cytomegalovirus exposure and HLA in healthy donors. Study-level points and caveats: Evidence from a later analysis indicated that most CMV-associated TCR beta chains looked HLA-restricted.

The PCR contained 60 Vbeta and 13 Jbeta primers. Method: immunoSEQ multiplex PCR; TCRdb's copy keeps in-frame clones and lacks some. The sample holds some 130,000 clones; roughly 80% are singletons and the top ten take 3% to 4%. This clonotype was obtained from a woman aged 40 to 55 in good health and CMV-seronegative. Sequenced material: PBMCs.

The CDR3 DNA reads as TGTGCCAGCGTACGGGATCGCGATGAGACCCAGTACTTC. It yields the protein CASVRDRDETQYF. The chain is built from TRBV2 and TRBJ2-5, with TRBD2 as a possible D gene (5 bases). Germline-derived CDR1 and CDR2 are SNHLY and FYNNEI. V was pared by 8 bases and J by 5 bases, with 15 bases between. The CDR3 has 13 residues. Complete variable domain (other parts from reference TRBV2 and TRBJ2-5): EPEVTQTPSHQVTQMGQEVILRCVPISNHLYFYWYRQILGQKVEFLVSFYNNEISEKSEIFDDQFSVERPDGSNFTLKIRSTKLEDSAMYFCASVRDRDETQYFGPGTRLLVL.